Following are 10 T cell receptor beta chains from one sample sequenced in a study of blood T cell repertoires in COVID-19. Using immunoSEQ multiplex PCR, the repertoire was profiled, and TCRdb retains in-frame clones only, with some absent. This sample has approximately 250,000 clones, with around 83% found just once. Input material: peripheral blood. The source of these receptors is a man aged 40-50 years who had recovered from COVID-19.

The chain combines TRBV6-8 with TRBJ2-1, with TRBD2 matching over 15 bases. This CDR3 spans 20 amino acids. In germline, CDR1 is MNHGY, CDR2 SAAAGT. The V gene end was trimmed by 5 bases and the J gene end by 1 base; junction bases not matched to a gene: 12. The CDR3 nucleotides are TGTGCCAGCAGTCCCGGGACTAGCGGGGGGCCTAGTAAATCCTACAATGAGCAGTTCTTC. Translating it yields CASSPGTSGGPSKSYNEQFF.

This clone came up once. The chain recombines TRBV7-8 with TRBJ1-2; D is perhaps TRBD1 (6 bases). The CDR3 is 14 residues long. V lost 1 base and J 5 bases, leaving 11 bases between the germline ends. CDR1 is SGHVS and CDR2 is FQNEAQ in the germline V gene. The CDR3 DNA reads as TGTGCCAGCAGCTTAGTCCAGGGGAGTTATGGCTACACCTTC. Translated, it gives CASSLVQGSYGYTF.

This chain links TRBV30 with TRBJ1-5; D uncertain. Between the trimmed V and J ends, which lost 0 bases and 4 bases, there was a span of 10 bases. The germline V gene has CDR1 GTSNPN and CDR2 SVGIG (reference sequence). The CDR3 runs to 14 residues. CDR3 sequence reads: CAWSVNSINQPQHF. CDR3 in DNA: TGTGCCTGGAGTGTTAACAGCATAAATCAGCCCCAGCATTTT.

This clone was seen only once. The genes are TRBV5-6 and TRBJ2-5; 10 nucleotides match TRBD2. Germline values: CDR1 SGHDT, CDR2 YYEEEE. The CDR3 has 14 amino acids. V was clipped by 1 base and J by 4 bases; unmatched bases: 1. CDR3: CASSLSSGRETQYF. CDR3 nucleotides: TGTGCCAGCAGCTTGTCTAGCGGGAGAGAGACCCAGTACTTC.

The genes are TRBV7-2 and TRBJ1-2, with 7 bases aligning to TRBD1. V dropped 1 base and J dropped 1; count of bases not matched to a gene: 3. The CDR3 contains 15 residues. Germline assignment: CDR1 SGHTA and CDR2 FQGNSA. In nucleotides, the CDR3 is TGTGCCAGCAGCTTAGTATCAGGGGGTAACTATGGCTACACCTTC. This translates into CASSLVSGGNYGYTF.

The chain carries TRBV7-2 and TRBJ2-4; 13 bases agree with TRBD2. Germline-derived CDR1 and CDR2 are SGHTA and FQGNSA. The CDR3 spans 17 residues. The trim removed 5 bases at V and 3 bases at J, leaving 7 bases unmatched. This CDR3 is CASSPRTSGSVKNIQYF. CDR3 coding DNA: TGTGCCAGCAGCCCTCGGACTAGCGGGAGTGTCAAAAACATTCAGTACTTC.

The gene calls are TRBV7-8 and TRBJ1-5; no clear D gene. Trimming shortened V by 2 bases and J by 4 bases, and 18 bases separated the two germline ends. CDR3 length: 17 residues. Per germline, CDR1 SGHVS and CDR2 FQNEAQ. CDR3 sequence: CASSLTVTPTVNQPQHF. For the CDR3, the DNA is TGTGCCAGCAGCTTAACCGTGACACCCACCGTTAATCAGCCCCAGCATTTT.

The chain employs TRBV2 and TRBJ1-2; tentatively, D is TRBD1 (5 bases). CDR1 SNHLY and CDR2 FYNNEI come from the germline V gene. The CDR3 has 15 amino acids. V lost 3 bases and J 6 bases, leaving 17 bases between the germline ends. This CDR3 is CASSDPRVGVDGYTF. CDR3 in DNA: TGTGCCAGCAGTGACCCCAGGGTTGGGGTGGATGGCTACACCTTC.

The chain uses TRBV28 and TRBJ2-5; the match to TRBD2 covers 7 bases. CDR3 size: 16 residues. V gave up 8 bases and J gave up 2 bases; unmatched junction bases: 14. Germline CDR1 is MDHEN and CDR2 is SYDVKM. CDR3 residues: CASSRLADTFQETQYF. CDR3 nucleotide sequence: TGTGCCAGCTCCCGACTAGCAGATACTTTTCAAGAGACCCAGTACTTC.

This chain connects TRBV27 to TRBJ2-4; D perhaps matches TRBD2 (5 bases). This CDR3 comprises 16 residues. Looked up from germline, CDR1 is MNHEY and CDR2 is SMNVEV (reference sequence). With 6 bases removed from V and 0 bases from J, the gap between germline ends came to 15 bases. CDR3 DNA: TGTGCCAGCAGCCAAGCCGCAGGACTAGCCAAAAACATTCAGTACTTC. Protein sequence: CASSQAAGLAKNIQYF.